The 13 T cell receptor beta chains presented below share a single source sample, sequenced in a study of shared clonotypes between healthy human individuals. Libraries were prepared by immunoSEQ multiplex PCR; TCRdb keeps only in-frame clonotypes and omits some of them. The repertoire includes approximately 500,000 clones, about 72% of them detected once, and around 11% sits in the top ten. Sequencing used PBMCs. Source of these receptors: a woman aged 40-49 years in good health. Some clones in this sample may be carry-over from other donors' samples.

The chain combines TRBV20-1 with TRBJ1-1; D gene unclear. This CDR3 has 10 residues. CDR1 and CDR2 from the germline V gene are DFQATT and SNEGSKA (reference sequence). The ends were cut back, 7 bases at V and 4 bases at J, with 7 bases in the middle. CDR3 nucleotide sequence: TGCAGTGTAAGGTCCACTGAAGCTTTCTTT. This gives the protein CSVRSTEAFF.

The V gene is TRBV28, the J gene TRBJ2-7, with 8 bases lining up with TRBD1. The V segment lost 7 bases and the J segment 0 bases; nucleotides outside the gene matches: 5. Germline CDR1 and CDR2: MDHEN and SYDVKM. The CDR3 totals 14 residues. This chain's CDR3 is CASNDRGHSYEQYF. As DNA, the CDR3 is TGTGCCAGCAACGACAGGGGCCACTCCTACGAGCAGTACTTC.

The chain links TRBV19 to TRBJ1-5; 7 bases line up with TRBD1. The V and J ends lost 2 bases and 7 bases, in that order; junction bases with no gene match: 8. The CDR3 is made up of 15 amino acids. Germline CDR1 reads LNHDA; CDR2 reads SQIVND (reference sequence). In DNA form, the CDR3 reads TGTGCCAGTAGTATACTGGGACAGACCCAACAGCCCCAGCATTTT. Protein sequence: CASSILGQTQQPQHF.

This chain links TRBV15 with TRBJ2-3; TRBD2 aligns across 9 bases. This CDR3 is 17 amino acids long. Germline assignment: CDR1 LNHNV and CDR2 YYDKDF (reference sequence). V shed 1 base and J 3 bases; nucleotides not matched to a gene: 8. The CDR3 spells CATSRGASSGKTDTQYF. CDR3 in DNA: TGTGCCACCAGCAGAGGAGCGTCTAGCGGGAAGACAGATACGCAGTATTTT.

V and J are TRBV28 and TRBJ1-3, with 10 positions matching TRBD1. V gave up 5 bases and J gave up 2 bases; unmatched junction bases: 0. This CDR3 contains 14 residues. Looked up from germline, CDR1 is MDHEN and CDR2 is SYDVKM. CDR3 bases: TGTGCCAGCAGTGGGACAGGGGCTGGAAACACCATATATTTT. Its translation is CASSGTGAGNTIYF.

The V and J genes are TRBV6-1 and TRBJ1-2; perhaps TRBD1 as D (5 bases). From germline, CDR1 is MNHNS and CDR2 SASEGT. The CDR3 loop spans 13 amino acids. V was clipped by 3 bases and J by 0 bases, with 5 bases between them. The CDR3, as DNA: TGTGCCAGCAGTGACAGGGCTAACTATGGCTACACCTTC. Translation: CASSDRANYGYTF.

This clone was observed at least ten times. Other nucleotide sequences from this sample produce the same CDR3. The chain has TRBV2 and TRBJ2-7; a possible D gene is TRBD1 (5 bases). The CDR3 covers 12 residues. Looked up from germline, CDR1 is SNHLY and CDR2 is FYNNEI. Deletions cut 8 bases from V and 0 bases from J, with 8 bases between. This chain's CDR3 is CASSGSSYEQYF. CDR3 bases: TGTGCCAGCTCAGGGTCCTCCTACGAGCAGTACTTC.

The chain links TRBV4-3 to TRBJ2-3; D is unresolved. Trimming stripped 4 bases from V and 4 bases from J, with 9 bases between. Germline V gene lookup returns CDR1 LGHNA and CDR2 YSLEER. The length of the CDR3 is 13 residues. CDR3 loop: CASSPLGADTQYF. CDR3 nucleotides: TGCGCCAGCAGCCCGCTCGGAGCAGATACGCAGTATTTT.

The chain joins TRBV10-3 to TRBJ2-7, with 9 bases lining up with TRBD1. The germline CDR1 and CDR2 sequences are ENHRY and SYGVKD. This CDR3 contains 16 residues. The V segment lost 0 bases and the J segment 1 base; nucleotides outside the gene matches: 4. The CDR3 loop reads CAISESGTGRSYEQYF. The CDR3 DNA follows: TGTGCCATCAGTGAGTCGGGGACAGGGAGATCCTACGAGCAGTACTTC.

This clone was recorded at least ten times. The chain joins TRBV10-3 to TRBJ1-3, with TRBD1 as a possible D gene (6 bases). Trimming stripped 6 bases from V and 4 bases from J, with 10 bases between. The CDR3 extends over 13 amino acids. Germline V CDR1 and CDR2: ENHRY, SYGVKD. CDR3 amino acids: CAIRDSLGNTIYF. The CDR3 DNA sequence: TGTGCCATCAGGGACAGTCTGGGAAACACCATATATTTT.

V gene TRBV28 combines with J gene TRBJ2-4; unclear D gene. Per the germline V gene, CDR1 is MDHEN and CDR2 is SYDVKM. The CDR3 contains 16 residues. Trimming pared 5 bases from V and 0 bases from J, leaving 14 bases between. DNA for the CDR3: TGTGCCAGCAGTATGACACTTTTAGTAGCCAAAAACATTCAGTACTTC. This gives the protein CASSMTLLVAKNIQYF.

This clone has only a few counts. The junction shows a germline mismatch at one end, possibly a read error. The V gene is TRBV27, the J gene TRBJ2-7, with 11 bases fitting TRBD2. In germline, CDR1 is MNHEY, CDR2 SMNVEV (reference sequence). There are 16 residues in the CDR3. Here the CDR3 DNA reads TGTGCCAGCAGTCCCTTCGGGCAACCGGGACTAGCGGCGATGAACTTC. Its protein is CASSPFGQPGLAAMNF.

CDR3 in amino acids: CATSGVDREGNTEAFF. The DNA of the CDR3 is TGTGCCACCAGCGGCGTAGACAGGGAGGGAAACACTGAAGCTTTCTTT. The V call is TRBV15, the J call TRBJ1-1; TRBD1 agrees at 7 bases. CDR1 is LNHNV and CDR2 is YYDKDF in the germline V gene (reference sequence). V was clipped by 5 bases and J by 2 bases; unmatched bases: 11. The CDR3 is made up of 16 amino acids.